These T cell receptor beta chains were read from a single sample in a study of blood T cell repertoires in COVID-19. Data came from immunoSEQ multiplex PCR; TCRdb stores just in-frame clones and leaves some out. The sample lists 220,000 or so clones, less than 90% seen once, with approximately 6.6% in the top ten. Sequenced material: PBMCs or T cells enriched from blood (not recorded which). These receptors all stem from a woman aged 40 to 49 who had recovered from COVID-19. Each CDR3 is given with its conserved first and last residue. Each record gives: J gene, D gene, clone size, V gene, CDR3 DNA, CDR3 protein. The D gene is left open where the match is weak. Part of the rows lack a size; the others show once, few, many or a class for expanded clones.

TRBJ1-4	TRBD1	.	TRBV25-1	TGTGCCAGCAGTCTCCGGGGCAGGGGGGAGGAAAAACTGTTTTTT	CASSLRGRGEEKLFF
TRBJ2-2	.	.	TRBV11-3	TGTGCCAGCAGCCAGGGGACCGGGGAGCTGTTTTTT	CASSQGTGELFF
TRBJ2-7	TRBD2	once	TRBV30	TGTGCCTGGAGTGGGGGGAGGGATGTACACGAGCAGTACTTC	CAWSGGRDVHEQYF
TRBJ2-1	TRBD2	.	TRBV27	TGTGCCAGCATTCGGGAGGAAAGTGAGCAGTTCTTC	CASIREESEQFF
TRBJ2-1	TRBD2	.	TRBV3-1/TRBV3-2	TGTGCCAGCAGCCAGGATACTAGCGGGAGAGGGTATGAGCAGTTCTTC	CASSQDTSGRGYEQFF
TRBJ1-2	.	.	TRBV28	TGTGCCAGCAGTCCCCAAGGGGCCTCGGACACCTTC	CASSPQGASDTF
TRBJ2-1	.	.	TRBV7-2	TGTGCCAGCAGCCCCCCCCCGGAGGGCAATGAGCAGTTCTTC	CASSPPPEGNEQFF
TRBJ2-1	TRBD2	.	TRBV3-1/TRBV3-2	TGTGCCAGCAGCCTCGGACTAGCGGGAGTCCCTCTAAATGAGCAGTTCTTC	CASSLGLAGVPLNEQFF
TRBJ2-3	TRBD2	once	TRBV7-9	TGTGCCAGCAGCTTAGATCTAGCGGGCCCTAGCACAGATACGCAGTATTTT	CASSLDLAGPSTDTQYF
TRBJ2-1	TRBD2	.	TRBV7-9	TGTGCCAGCAGCTTCGGGACTAGCTATAGGGATGAGCAGTTCTTC	CASSFGTSYRDEQFF
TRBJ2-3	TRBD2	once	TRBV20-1	TGCAGTGCTAGTGAGGGACTAGGATCAGATACGCAGTATTTT	CSASEGLGSDTQYF
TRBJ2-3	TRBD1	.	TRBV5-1	TGCGCCAGCAGCTTGGCCAGGGGGACAGGGGACCTCACAGATACGCAGTATTTT	CASSLARGTGDLTDTQYF
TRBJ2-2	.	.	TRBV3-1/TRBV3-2	TGTGCCAGCAGCCAAGAGCGAGCCGTCAACACCGGGGAGCTGTTTTTT	CASSQERAVNTGELFF
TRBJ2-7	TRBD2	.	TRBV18	TGTGCCAGCTCACCACTAACGGGAGGGAACACCTACGAGCAGTACTTC	CASSPLTGGNTYEQYF
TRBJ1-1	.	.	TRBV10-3	TGTGCCATCAGTGAGTCGAATACGGGGGGCACTGAAGCTTTCTTT	CAISESNTGGTEAFF
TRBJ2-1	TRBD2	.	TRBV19	TGTGCCAGTAGTCGGGTTGAAGGACTAGACTATGAGCAGTTCTTC	CASSRVEGLDYEQFF
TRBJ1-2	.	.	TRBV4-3	TGCGCCAGCAGCCCGCAGAGGAATAACTATGGCTACACCTTC	CASSPQRNNYGYTF
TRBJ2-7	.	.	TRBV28	TGTGCCAGCAGTACAAGATGGGAGCACGAGCAGTACTTC	CASSTRWEHEQYF
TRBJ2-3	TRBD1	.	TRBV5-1	TGCGCCAGCAGCAACCCAGGACAGGGGGAGGATACGCAGTATTTT	CASSNPGQGEDTQYF
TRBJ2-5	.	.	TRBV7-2	TGTGCCAGCAGCTATTACAGCTACCAAGAGACCCAGTACTTC	CASSYYSYQETQYF
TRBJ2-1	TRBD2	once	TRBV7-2	TGTGCCAGCAGCTTAGACCTAGCGGGCTGGCAGTTCTTC	CASSLDLAGWQFF
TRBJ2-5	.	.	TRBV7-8	TGTGCCAGCAGCTTGGGGCGGAAAGAGACCCAGTACTTC	CASSLGRKETQYF
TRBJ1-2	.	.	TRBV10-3	TGTGCCATCAGTGAAGAAGGACGTAGACAGCAAGTTACGAACTATGGCTACACCTTC	CAISEEGRRQQVTNYGYTF
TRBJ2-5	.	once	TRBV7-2	TGTGCCAGCAGCTTTATCCGACAGGCGGAGACCCAGTACTTC	CASSFIRQAETQYF
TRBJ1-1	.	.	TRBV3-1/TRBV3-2	TGTGCCAGCAGCCAAGTCCCAGGGGTAGGAACTGAAGCTTTCTTT	CASSQVPGVGTEAFF
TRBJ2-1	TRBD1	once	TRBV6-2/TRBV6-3	TGTGCCAGCAACCCCGGGACAGGGGATGATGAGCAGTTCTTC	CASNPGTGDDEQFF
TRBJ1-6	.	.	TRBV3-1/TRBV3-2	TGTGCCAGCAGCCAAGGGTCAAGGGGCCATAATTCACCCCTCCACTTT	CASSQGSRGHNSPLHF